These T cell receptor beta chains were read from a single sample in a study of control samples from healthy donors and cancer patients. Assay: immunoSEQ multiplex PCR; the TCRdb copy retains only in-frame clones and omits some. The table lists 100,000 to 150,000 clones, 80% to 95% of them singletons. Sequences were obtained from blood. These receptors were taken from a man aged 18 to 29 in good health. Each CDR3 is given with its conserved first and last residue. A D gene is named only where the DNA matches it firmly. Size values are once, few and many counts, or a class for expanded clones, and some rows have none.

D gene,clone size,V gene,J gene,CDR3 protein,CDR3 DNA
.,.,TRBV3-1/TRBV3-2,TRBJ1-1,CASSDFWNTEAFF,TGTGCCAGCAGCGACTTCTGGAACACTGAAGCTTTCTTT
.,.,TRBV6-5,TRBJ1-4,CASSLNTGEKLFF,TGTGCCAGCAGTCTCAACACGGGTGAAAAACTGTTTTTT
.,.,TRBV5-1,TRBJ1-1,CASGMTGNTEAFF,TGCGCCAGCGGAATGACAGGGAACACTGAAGCTTTCTTT
.,.,TRBV9,TRBJ1-3,CASSVAGNTIYF,TGTGCCAGCAGCGTAGCTGGAAACACCATATATTTT
.,.,TRBV14,TRBJ1-2,CASSYSGGYGYTF,TGTGCCAGCAGCTACTCGGGGGGCTATGGCTACACCTTC
.,.,TRBV28,TRBJ1-2,CASSFPRHDYGYTF,TGTGCCAGCAGTTTTCCCCGACATGACTATGGCTACACCTTC
.,.,TRBV6-2/TRBV6-3,TRBJ2-7,CASSYSRPGYEQYF,TGTGCCAGCAGTTACTCGAGGCCGGGCTACGAGCAGTACTTC
.,.,TRBV29-1,TRBJ2-2,CSVEGRWPGLNTGELFF,TGCAGCGTTGAAGGAAGGTGGCCAGGGCTGAACACCGGGGAGCTGTTTTTT
.,.,TRBV29-1,TRBJ1-2,CSVEGTVGDGYTF,TGCAGCGTTGAAGGGACCGTTGGCGATGGCTACACCTTC
.,.,TRBV21-1,TRBJ1-1,CASSKVTVENTEAFF,TGTGCCAGCAGCAAAGTTACAGTGGAGAACACTGAAGCTTTCTTT
.,.,TRBV7-9,TRBJ1-2,CASSQDGIRGYTF,TGTGCCAGCAGCCAGGACGGTATTAGGGGCTACACCTTC
.,.,TRBV2,TRBJ2-2,CASSEGFTGELFF,TGTGCCAGCAGTGAAGGATTCACCGGGGAGCTGTTTTTT
.,.,TRBV5-1,TRBJ1-1,CASSLYQNTEAFF,TGCGCCAGCAGCTTGTATCAGAACACTGAAGCTTTCTTT
.,.,TRBV30,TRBJ1-1,CAWRSYGTVNTEAFF,TGTGCCTGGAGATCCTACGGGACGGTGAACACTGAAGCTTTCTTT
.,.,TRBV6-5,TRBJ2-3,CASRLEGPDTQYF,TGTGCCAGCAGATTGGAGGGCCCAGATACGCAGTATTTT
.,.,TRBV24-1,TRBJ1-5,CATSETQVNSNQPQHF,TGTGCCACCAGTGAAACACAGGTTAATAGCAATCAGCCCCAGCATTTT
.,few,TRBV6-2/TRBV6-3,TRBJ1-5,CASSYSLVESNQPQHF,TGTGCCAGCAGTTACTCTTTGGTAGAGAGCAATCAGCCCCAGCATTTT
.,once,TRBV9,TRBJ1-1,CASSGRGGMNTEAFF,TGTGCCAGCAGCGGCAGGGGCGGCATGAACACTGAAGCTTTCTTT
.,.,TRBV5-5,TRBJ2-3,CASSSSWGRGSTDTQYF,TGTGCCAGCAGCTCCTCCTGGGGGCGCGGGTCCACAGATACGCAGTATTTT
TRBD1,.,TRBV7-9,TRBJ2-5,CASSPQGAGETQYF,TGTGCCAGCAGCCCGCAGGGGGCGGGGGAGACCCAGTACTTC